These 12 T cell receptor beta chains originate from one sample sequenced in a study of blood T cell repertoires in COVID-19. Data came from immunoSEQ multiplex PCR; TCRdb stores just in-frame clones and leaves some out. The sample holds 150,000 to 200,000 clones, roughly nine tenths seen once. What was sequenced was peripheral blood. All receptors derive from a human donor in a cohort sampled during active COVID-19.

This clone occurred once. The chain combines TRBV6-5 with TRBJ1-2; TRBD1 matches 7 bases. V lost 6 bases to trimming and J lost 6 bases; unmatched junction nucleotides: 10. This CDR3 is 14 amino acids long. Per germline, CDR1 MNHEY and CDR2 SVGAGI. CDR3 in amino acids: CASSQTTGIDGYTF. CDR3 coding DNA: TGTGCCAGCAGCCAAACGACAGGGATAGATGGCTACACCTTC.

V usage is TRBV4-3 and J usage is TRBJ2-3; weak D call: TRBD2 (6 bases). V lost 3 bases and J lost 4, with 14 bases in between. This CDR3 region has 15 residues. Germline V gives CDR1 LGHNA, CDR2 YSLEER. The CDR3 here is CASSQGLAGSDTQYF. Written as DNA, the CDR3 is TGCGCCAGCAGCCAGGGACTCGCAGGCTCAGATACGCAGTATTTT.

J is TRBJ2-1 and V is TRBV3-1 (or the pseudogene TRBV3-2); 8 bases align to TRBD2. Germline trimming cut 2 bases from V and 6 bases from J; bases unmatched to any gene: 21. The CDR3 sequence is 20 residues long. Germline V lookup: CDR1 LGHDT, CDR2 YNNKEL (reference sequence). In DNA, the CDR3 is TGTGCCAGCAGCCAATTGGTGGTCAAAGCAGCGGGGGTCATCTCCAATGAGCAGTTCTTC. Translation gives CASSQLVVKAAGVISNEQFF.

This chain links TRBV5-6 with TRBJ2-5; 8 positions match TRBD2. The CDR3 runs to 16 residues. With V trimmed by 0 bases and J by 2 bases, 6 bases remained unmatched. CDR1 is SGHDT and CDR2 is YYEEEE in the germline V gene. The CDR3 DNA reads as TGTGCCAGCAGCTTGGAGGTGGCGGGGGGACAAGAGACCCAGTACTTC. The encoded protein is CASSLEVAGGQETQYF.

V usage is TRBV2 and J usage is TRBJ2-7; D remains unclear. CDR1 is SNHLY, CDR2 FYNNEI, per germline. V was trimmed by 4 bases and J by 2 bases, leaving 9 bases between them. This CDR3 region has 13 residues. The CDR3 nucleotides are TGTGCCAGCAGTGTAGGCGGAGCCTACGAGCAGTACTTC. Its translation is CASSVGGAYEQYF.

This clone has a count of ten or more. Other nucleotide sequences in the sample specify the same CDR3. CDR3 loop: CASSLSGAEANYGYTF. In nucleotides, the CDR3 is TGTGCCAGCAGCTTATCAGGGGCGGAGGCTAACTATGGCTACACCTTC. This rearrangement joins TRBV7-9 to TRBJ1-2; D possibly corresponds to TRBD1 (6 bases). This CDR3 has 16 residues. Deletions cut 2 bases from V and 0 bases from J, with 13 bases between. Germline CDR1 and CDR2: SEHNR and FQNEAQ (reference sequence).

The rearrangement joins TRBV13 to TRBJ2-1, with TRBD2 matching 9 bases. V trimming: 4 bases; J trimming: 2 bases; junction bases outside the gene matches: 12. CDR1 is PRHDT, CDR2 FYEKMQ, per germline (reference sequence). This CDR3 has 18 amino acids. The CDR3 here is CASSSRGASGKPYNEQFF. CDR3 nucleotides: TGTGCCAGCAGCTCACGAGGGGCTAGCGGGAAGCCCTACAATGAGCAGTTCTTC. Full variable domain (remainder filled in from reference TRBV13 and TRBJ2-1): AAGVIQSPRHLIKEKRETATLKCYPIPRHDTVYWYQQGPGQDPQFLISFYEKMQSDKGSIPDRFSAQQFSDYHSELNMSSLELGDSALYFCASSSRGASGKPYNEQFFGPGTRLTVL.

The gene calls are TRBV7-8 and TRBJ2-7, with D possibly being TRBD2 (7 bases). The CDR3 is made up of 14 amino acids. The germline gives CDR1 SGHVS, CDR2 FQNEAQ. V was pared by 5 bases and J by 5 bases, with 16 bases between. The CDR3 sequence: CASSPGRGQDEQYF. The CDR3 coding sequence is TGTGCCAGCAGCCCAGGGCGGGGGCAGGACGAGCAGTACTTC.

The chain has TRBV30 and TRBJ1-6, with D tentatively TRBD1 (6 bases). This CDR3 is built from 15 residues. Germline-derived CDR1 and CDR2 are GTSNPN and SVGIG (reference sequence). The V and J ends lost 3 bases and 5 bases respectively, with 14 bases between them. The CDR3 DNA is TGTGCCTGGAGCAAGGACAGTTCGAATAATTCACCCCTCCACTTT. Translating gives CAWSKDSSNNSPLHF.

The V call is TRBV2, the J call TRBJ2-2; D not resolved. Germline assignment: CDR1 SNHLY and CDR2 FYNNEI. The V end lost 5 bases, the J end lost 6 bases, and 16 bases lay between the germline ends. The CDR3 has 15 residues. The DNA for the CDR3 is TGTGCCAGCAGTTTGCGGAGTAAGAGCCCCGGGGAGCTGTTTTTT. It codes for CASSLRSKSPGELFF.

The chain combines TRBV24-1 with TRBJ2-1, with TRBD2 matching over 14 bases. The V segment lost 6 bases and the J segment 4 bases; nucleotides outside the gene matches: 16. The germline V gene encodes CDR1 KGHDR and CDR2 SFDVKD. The CDR3 loop spans 20 amino acids. In DNA, the CDR3 is TGTGCCACCAGTCCTTCCTTGCCGGGACTAGCGGGGGTATTTTACAATGAGCAGTTCTTC. It translates to CATSPSLPGLAGVFYNEQFF.

This chain connects TRBV29-1 to TRBJ1-1; TRBD1 matches 11 bases. Trimming cost V 5 bases and J 3 bases; bases outside gene matches: 5. The CDR3 runs 14 residues. CDR1 and CDR2 (germline): SQVTM, ANQGSEA. The CDR3 bases are TGCAGCGTTCTGGGGACAGGGGGATACACTGAAGCTTTCTTT. Encoded protein: CSVLGTGGYTEAFF.